These 6 T cell receptor beta chains were all obtained from the same sample, sequenced in a study of identical twins. Each CDR3 protein gets one entry after TCRdb re-called the 5' RACE reads with MiXCR. The table lists 600,000 to 850,000 distinct CDR3 sequences, roughly 18% of them singletons, with about 12% in the top ten. Another study also made use of these data, one on T cells expressing NK-cell markers.

Sequencing was performed on PBMCs. These receptors all stem from a woman between 18 and 30 years old in good health.

CDR3 amino acids: CASSPPAGGFFGEQYF. As DNA, the CDR3 is TGTGCCAGCTCACCACCGGCGGGGGGCTTTTTTGGCGAGCAGTACTTC. V gene TRBV18 combines with J gene TRBJ2-7; 8 nucleotides align to TRBD2. Trimming at V came to 0 bases and at J to 6 bases, leaving 10 bases not matched to a gene. The germline CDR1 and CDR2 sequences are KGHSH and LQKENI. The CDR3 length is 16 residues.

This clonotype was detected a few times. The chain carries TRBV25-1 and TRBJ1-1, with D possibly TRBD1 on 6 matching bases. Between the trimmed V and J ends, which lost 6 bases and 4 bases, there was a span of 15 bases. The CDR3 length is 14 residues. Germline V gives CDR1 MGHDK, CDR2 SYGVNS. The CDR3 protein is CASSPLGQLTEAFF. The CDR3 nucleotides are TGTGCCAGCAGCCCACTCGGACAGCTCACTGAAGCTTTCTTT.

This clonotype was found a few times. The rearrangement uses TRBV9 and TRBJ2-7, with 9 bases aligning to TRBD2. The trim removed 0 bases at V and 7 bases at J, leaving 11 bases unmatched. The CDR3 sequence is 16 residues long. Germline loops: CDR1 SGDLS, CDR2 YYNGEE. The CDR3 DNA reads as TGTGCCAGCAGCGTAGTGGGGCTAGCGGGATTGGGGGAGCAGTACTTC. Its translation is CASSVVGLAGLGEQYF. Full variable domain (missing parts from reference TRBV9 and TRBJ2-7): DSGVTQTPKHLITATGQRVTLRCSPRSGDLSVYWYQQSLDQGLQFLIQYYNGEERAKGNILERFSAQQFPDLHSELNLSSLELGDSALYFCASSVVGLAGLGEQYFGPGTRLTVT.

CDR3 in amino acids: CASGLGGSVYGYTF. In nucleotides, the CDR3 is TGTGCTAGTGGTTTGGGGGGTTCGGTCTATGGCTACACCTTC. V is TRBV12-5 and J is TRBJ1-2; D unclear. Germline loops: CDR1 LGHNT, CDR2 FRNRAP. The V end lost 1 base, the J end lost 4 bases, and 10 bases lay between the germline ends. The CDR3 contains 14 residues.

The CDR3 bases are TGCAGTGCTAGACTTGATCCCGGGCCAACTACGCAGTATTTT. Translating gives CSARLDPGPTTQYF. The chain uses TRBV20-1 and TRBJ2-3, with D hard to call. V dropped 2 bases and J dropped 8 bases, with 17 bases sitting between them. In germline, CDR1 is DFQATT, CDR2 SNEGSKA (reference sequence). The CDR3 totals 14 residues.

The V gene is TRBV18, the J gene TRBJ2-7; D is uncertain. Trimming cost V 3 bases and J 0 bases, with 18 bases left between them. This CDR3 is 17 amino acids long. From germline, CDR1 is KGHSH and CDR2 LQKENI. The CDR3, as DNA: TGTGCCAGCTCACCTCGGGCTTTAGTGGGCGACTCCTACGAGCAGTACTTC. It specifies CASSPRALVGDSYEQYF.